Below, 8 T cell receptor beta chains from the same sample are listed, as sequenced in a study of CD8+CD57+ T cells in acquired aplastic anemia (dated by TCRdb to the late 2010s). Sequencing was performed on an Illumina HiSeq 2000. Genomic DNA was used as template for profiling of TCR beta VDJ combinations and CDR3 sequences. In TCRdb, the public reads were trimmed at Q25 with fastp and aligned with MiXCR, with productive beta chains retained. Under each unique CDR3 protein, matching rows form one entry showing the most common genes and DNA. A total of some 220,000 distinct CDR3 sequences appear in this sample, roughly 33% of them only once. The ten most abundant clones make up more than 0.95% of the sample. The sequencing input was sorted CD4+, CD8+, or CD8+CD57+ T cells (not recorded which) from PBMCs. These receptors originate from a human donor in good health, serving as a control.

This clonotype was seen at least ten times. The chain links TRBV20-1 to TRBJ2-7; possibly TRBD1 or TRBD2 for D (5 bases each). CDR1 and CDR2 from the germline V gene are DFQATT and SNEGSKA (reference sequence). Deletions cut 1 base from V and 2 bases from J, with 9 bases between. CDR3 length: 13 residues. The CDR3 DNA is TGCAGTGCTAGAGTCGGGGCAGCCTACGAGCAGTACTTC. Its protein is CSARVGAAYEQYF.

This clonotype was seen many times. CDR3 nucleotide sequence: TGCAGTGCTAGAACTCAGAGAGGCGGGGGAGATACGCAGTATTTT. The encoded protein is CSARTQRGGGDTQYF. V is TRBV20-1 and J is TRBJ2-3; 7 bases agree with TRBD2. V trimming: 2 bases; J trimming: 5 bases; junction bases outside the gene matches: 10. The CDR3 extends over 15 amino acids. Per the germline V gene, CDR1 is DFQATT and CDR2 is SNEGSKA (reference sequence).

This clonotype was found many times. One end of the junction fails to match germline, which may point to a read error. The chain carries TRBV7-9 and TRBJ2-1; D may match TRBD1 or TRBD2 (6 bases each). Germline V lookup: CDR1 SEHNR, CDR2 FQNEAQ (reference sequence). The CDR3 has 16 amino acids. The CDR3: CASRLGGGLVGNEQFF. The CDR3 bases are TGTGCCAGCAGATTAGGTGGGGGGCTGGTGGGAAATGAGCAGTTCTTC.

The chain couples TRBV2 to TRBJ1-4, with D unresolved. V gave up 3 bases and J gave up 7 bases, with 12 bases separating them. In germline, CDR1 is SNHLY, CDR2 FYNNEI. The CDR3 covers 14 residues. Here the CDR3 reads CASSDLWSPEKLFF. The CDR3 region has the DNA TGTGCCAGCAGTGACCTCTGGTCTCCTGAAAAACTGTTTTTT.

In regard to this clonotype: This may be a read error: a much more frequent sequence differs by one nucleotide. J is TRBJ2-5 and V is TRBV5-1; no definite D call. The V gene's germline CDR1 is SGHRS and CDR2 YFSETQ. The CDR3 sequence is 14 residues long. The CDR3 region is CDSSKNTGQETQYF. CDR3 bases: TGCGACAGCAGCAAGAATACGGGCCAAGAGACCCAGTACTTC.

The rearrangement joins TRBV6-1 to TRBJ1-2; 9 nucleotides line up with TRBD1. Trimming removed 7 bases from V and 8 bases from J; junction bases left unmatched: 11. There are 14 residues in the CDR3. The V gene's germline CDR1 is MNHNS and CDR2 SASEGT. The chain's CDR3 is CASTRDRVSRGYTF. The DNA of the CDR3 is TGTGCCAGCACCCGGGACAGGGTCTCTAGGGGCTACACCTTC.

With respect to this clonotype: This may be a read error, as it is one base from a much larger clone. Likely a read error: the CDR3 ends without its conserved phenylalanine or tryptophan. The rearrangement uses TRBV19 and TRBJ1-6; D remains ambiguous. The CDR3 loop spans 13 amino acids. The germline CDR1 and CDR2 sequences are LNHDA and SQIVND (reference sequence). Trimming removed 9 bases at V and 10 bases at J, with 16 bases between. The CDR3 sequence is CASSPRSGSPLHL. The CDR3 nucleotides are TGTGCCAGCAGCCCCAGGTCGGGCTCACCCCTCCACCTT.

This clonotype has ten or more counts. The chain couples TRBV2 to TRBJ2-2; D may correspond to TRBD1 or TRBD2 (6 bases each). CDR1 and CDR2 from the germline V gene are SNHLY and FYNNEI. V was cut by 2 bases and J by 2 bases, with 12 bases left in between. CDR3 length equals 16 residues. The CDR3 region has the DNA TGTGCCAGCAGTGAAAGGGGGGCCCTTAACACCGGGGAGCTGTTTTTT. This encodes CASSERGALNTGELFF.